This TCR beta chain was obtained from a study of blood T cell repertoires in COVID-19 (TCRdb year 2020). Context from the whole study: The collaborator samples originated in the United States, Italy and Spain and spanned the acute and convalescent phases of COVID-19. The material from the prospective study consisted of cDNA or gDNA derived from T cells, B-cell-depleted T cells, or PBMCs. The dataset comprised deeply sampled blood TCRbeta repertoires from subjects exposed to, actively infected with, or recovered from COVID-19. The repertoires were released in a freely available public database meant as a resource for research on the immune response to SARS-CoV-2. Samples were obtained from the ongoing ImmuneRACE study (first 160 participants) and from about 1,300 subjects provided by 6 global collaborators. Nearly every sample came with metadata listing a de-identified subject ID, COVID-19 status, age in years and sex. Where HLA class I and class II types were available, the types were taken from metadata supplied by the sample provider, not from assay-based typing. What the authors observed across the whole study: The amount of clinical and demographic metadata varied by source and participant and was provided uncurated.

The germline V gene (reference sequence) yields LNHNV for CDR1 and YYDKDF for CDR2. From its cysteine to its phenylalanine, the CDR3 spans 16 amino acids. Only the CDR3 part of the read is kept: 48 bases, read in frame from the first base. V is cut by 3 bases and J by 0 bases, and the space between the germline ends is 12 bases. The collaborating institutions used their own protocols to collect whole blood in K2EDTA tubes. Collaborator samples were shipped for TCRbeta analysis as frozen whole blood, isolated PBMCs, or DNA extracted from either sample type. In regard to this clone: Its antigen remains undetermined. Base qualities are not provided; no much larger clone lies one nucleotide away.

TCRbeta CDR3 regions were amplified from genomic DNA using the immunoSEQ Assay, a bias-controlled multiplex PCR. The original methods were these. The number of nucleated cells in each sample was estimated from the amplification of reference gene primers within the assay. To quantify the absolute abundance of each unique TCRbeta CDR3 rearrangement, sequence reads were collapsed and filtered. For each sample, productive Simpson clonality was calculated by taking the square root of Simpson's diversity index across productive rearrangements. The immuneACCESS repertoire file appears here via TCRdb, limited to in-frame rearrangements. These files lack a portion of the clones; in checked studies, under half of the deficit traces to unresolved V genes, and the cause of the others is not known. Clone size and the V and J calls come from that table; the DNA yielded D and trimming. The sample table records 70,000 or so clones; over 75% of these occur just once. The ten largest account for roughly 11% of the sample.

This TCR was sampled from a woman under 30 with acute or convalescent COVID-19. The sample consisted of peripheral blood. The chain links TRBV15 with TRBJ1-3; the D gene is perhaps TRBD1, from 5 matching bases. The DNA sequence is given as TGTGCCACCAGCAGGACCGGACACAGCTCTGGAAACACCATATATTTT. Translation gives CATSRTGHSSGNTIYF.